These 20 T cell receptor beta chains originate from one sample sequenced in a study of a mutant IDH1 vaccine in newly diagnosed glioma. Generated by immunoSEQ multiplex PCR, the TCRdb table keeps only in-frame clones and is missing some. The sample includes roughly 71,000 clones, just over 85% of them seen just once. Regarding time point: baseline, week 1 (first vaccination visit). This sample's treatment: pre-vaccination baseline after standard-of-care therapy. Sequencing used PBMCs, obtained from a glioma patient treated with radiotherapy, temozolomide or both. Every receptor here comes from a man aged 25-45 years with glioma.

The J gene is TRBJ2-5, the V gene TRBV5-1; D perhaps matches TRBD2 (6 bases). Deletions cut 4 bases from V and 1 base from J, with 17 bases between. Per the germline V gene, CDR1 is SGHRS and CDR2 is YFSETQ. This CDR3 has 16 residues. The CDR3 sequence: CASSLAVMGGQETQYF. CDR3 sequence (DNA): TGCGCCAGCAGCCTGGCGGTCATGGGGGGCCAAGAGACCCAGTACTTC.

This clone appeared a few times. The DNA for the CDR3 is TGTGCCAGCAGCTTGGGACAGGGTCTGGGTCAGCCCCAGCATTTT. Protein sequence: CASSLGQGLGQPQHF. The rearrangement joins TRBV13 to TRBJ1-5, with 9 bases matching TRBD1. Germline V gene sequence: CDR1 PRHDT, CDR2 FYEKMQ (reference sequence). The CDR3 loop spans 15 amino acids. V was clipped by 3 bases and J by 6 bases; unmatched bases: 6.

CDR3 amino acids: CASRLGQGAYGANVLTF. In DNA, the CDR3 is TGTGCCAGCAGATTGGGACAGGGGGCTTATGGGGCCAACGTCCTGACTTTC. The rearrangement uses TRBV6-4 and TRBJ2-6; 12 bases line up with TRBD1. Germline loops: CDR1 MRHNA, CDR2 SNTAGT. V trimming: 6 bases; J trimming: 3 bases; junction bases outside the gene matches: 6. This CDR3 has 17 amino acids.

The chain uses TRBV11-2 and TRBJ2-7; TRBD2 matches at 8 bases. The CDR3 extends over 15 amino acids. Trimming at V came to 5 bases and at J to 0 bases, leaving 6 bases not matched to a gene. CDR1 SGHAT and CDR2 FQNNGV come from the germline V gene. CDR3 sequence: CASSRSGTSSYEQYF. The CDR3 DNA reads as TGTGCCAGCAGCCGTAGCGGGACCAGCTCCTACGAGCAGTACTTC.

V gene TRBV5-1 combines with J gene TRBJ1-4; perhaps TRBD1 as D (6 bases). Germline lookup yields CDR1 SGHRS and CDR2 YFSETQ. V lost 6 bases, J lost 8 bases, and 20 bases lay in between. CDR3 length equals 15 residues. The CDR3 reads CASTKGYREGEKLFF. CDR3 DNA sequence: TGCGCCAGCACTAAAGGATACAGGGAAGGGGAAAAACTGTTTTTT.

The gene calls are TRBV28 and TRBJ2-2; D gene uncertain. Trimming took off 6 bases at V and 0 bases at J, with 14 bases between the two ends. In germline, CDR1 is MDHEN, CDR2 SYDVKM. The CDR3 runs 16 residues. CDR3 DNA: TGTGCCAGCAGCTACGTGGGATACGCGAACACCGGGGAGCTGTTTTTT. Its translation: CASSYVGYANTGELFF.

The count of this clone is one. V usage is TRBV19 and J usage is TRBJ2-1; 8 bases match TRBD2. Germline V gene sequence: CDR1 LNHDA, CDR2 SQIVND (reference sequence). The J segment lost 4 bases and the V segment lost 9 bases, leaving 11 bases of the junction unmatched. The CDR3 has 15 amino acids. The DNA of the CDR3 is TGTGCCAGCACCGTCGGGAGCGGGGGTTACAATGAGCAGTTCTTC. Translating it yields CASTVGSGGYNEQFF.

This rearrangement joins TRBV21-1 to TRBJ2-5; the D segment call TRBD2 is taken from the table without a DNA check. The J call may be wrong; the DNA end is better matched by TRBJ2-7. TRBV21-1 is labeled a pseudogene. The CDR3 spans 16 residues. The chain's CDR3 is CASSKVWQGSGNEQYF. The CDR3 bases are TGTGCCAGCAGCAAAGTCTGGCAGGGGAGCGGGAACGAGCAGTACTTC.

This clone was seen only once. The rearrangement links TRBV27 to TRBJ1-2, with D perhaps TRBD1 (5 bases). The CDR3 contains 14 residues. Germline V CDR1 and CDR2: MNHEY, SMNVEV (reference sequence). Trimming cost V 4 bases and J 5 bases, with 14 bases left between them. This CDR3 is CASSSAGRDYGYTF. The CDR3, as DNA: TGTGCCAGCAGTTCCGCGGGCAGGGATTATGGCTACACCTTC.

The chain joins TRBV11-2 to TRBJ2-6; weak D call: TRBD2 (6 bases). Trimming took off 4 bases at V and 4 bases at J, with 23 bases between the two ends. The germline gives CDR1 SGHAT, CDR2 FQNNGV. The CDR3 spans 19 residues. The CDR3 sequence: CASSSRLGDSPLGANVLTF. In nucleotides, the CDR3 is TGTGCCAGCAGCTCCCGATTAGGGGACTCCCCCTTAGGGGCCAACGTCCTGACTTTC.

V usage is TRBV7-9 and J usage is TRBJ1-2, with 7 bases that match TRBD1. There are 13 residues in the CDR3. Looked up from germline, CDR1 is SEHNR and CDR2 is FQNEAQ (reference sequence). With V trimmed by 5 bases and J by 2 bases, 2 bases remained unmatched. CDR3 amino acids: CASSGQVNYGYTF. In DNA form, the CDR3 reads TGTGCCAGCAGCGGACAGGTCAACTATGGCTACACCTTC. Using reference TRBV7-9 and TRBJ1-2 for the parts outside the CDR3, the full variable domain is DTGVSQNPRHKITKRGQNVTFRCDPISEHNRLYWYRQTLGQGPEFLTYFQNEAQLEKSRLLSDRFSAERPKGSFSTLEIQRTEQGDSAMYLCASSGQVNYGYTFGSGTRLTVV.

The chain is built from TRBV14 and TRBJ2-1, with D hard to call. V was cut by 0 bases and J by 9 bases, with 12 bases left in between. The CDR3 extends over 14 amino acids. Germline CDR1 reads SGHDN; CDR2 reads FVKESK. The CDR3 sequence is CASSQDRRLAEQFF. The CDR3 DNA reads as TGTGCCAGCAGCCAAGATCGGCGGTTGGCTGAGCAGTTCTTC.

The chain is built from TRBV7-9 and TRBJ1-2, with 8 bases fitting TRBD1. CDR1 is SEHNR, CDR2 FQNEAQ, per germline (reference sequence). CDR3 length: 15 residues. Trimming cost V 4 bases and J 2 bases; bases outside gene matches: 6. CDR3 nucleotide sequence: TGTGCCAGCAGCTCCGACAGGGGAGGGAACTATGGCTACACCTTC. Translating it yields CASSSDRGGNYGYTF.

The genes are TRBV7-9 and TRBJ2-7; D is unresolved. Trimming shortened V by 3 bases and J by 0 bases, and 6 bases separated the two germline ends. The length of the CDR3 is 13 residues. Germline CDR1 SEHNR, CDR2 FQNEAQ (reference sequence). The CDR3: CASSLDDSYEQYF. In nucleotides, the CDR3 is TGTGCCAGCAGCTTGGATGACTCCTACGAGCAGTACTTC.

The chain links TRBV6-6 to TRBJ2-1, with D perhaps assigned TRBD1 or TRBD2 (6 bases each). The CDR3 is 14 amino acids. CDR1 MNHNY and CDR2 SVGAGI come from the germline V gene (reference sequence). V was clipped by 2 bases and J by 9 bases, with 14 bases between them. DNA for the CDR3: TGTGCCAGCAGTTACGGCTTGGGGGGCGTTGAGCAGTTCTTC. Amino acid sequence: CASSYGLGGVEQFF.

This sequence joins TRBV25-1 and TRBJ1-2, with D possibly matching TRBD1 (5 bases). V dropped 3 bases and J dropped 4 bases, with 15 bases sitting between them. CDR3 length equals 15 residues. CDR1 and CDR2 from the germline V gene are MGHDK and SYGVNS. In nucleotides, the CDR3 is TGTGCCAGCAGTGACCCAGCAGGGTTGAGCTATGGCTACACCTTC. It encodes CASSDPAGLSYGYTF.

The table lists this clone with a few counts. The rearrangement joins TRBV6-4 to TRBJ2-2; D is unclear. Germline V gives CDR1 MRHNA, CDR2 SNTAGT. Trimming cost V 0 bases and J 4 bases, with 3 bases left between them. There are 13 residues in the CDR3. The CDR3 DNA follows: TGTGCCAGCAGTGACTCGGGCACCGGGGAGCTGTTTTTT. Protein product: CASSDSGTGELFF.

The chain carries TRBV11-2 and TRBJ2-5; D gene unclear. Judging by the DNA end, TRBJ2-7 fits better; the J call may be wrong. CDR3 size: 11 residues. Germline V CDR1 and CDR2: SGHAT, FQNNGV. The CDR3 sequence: CASSSAYEQYF. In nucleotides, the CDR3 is TGTGCCAGCAGTTCCGCCTACGAGCAGTACTTC.

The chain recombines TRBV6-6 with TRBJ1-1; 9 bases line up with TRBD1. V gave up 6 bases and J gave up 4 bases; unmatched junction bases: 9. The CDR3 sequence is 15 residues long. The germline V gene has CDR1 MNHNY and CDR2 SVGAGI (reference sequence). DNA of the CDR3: TGTGCCAGCAGAATCGCGGGACAGGGTTTCACTGAAGCTTTCTTT. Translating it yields CASRIAGQGFTEAFF.

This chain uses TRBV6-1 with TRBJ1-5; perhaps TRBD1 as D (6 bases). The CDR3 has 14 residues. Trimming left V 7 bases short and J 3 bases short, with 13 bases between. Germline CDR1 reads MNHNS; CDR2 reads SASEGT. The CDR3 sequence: CASTKPGHNQPQHF. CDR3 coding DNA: TGTGCCAGCACCAAACCGGGACACAATCAGCCCCAGCATTTT.